This T cell receptor beta chain was profiled in a study of radiotherapy plus CTLA-4 blockade in lung cancer (dated by TCRdb to between 2017 and 2018). Context from the whole study: Among the enrolled patients, roughly 17% had an objective response, and about 29% reached disease control.

Remarks on this clone: Its antigen is currently not known. One base away there is no much larger clone; base qualities are not given.

In this study, focal radiation therapy paired with CTLA-4 blockade (ipilimumab) was tested in patients who had chemo-refractory metastatic non-small-cell lung cancer. The protocol used for the library was the immunoSEQ multiplex PCR assay. Imported from immuneACCESS, the table was reduced by TCRdb to in-frame sequences with V and J called. These copies leave out some clones; in studies compared against another copy, an unresolved V gene accounts for under half, and the cause of the remainder is not known. In this sample the table shows roughly 92,000 clones, approximately 83% of which occur a single time. In total, the top ten clones hold just over 2% of the sample. Summary of the overall study and its limitations: The strongest predictors of response were reported to be early dynamic shifts in blood T cell clones along with a rise in serum interferon-beta following radiation. TCR clones derived from tumors expanded in peripheral blood after treatment with radiotherapy and ipilimumab.

The CDR3, cysteine through phenylalanine, is 15 amino acids long. CDR3 DNA only is kept here, 45 bases in frame from base 1. The germline V gene supplies CDR1 SGHRS and CDR2 YFSETQ. For this chain, trimming is 4 bases at the V end and 5 bases at the J end, and the number of junction bases without a gene match is 5. Material: peripheral blood, obtained from a patient treated with radiotherapy plus ipilimumab. The rearranged segments are TRBV5-1 and TRBJ2-1, with 11 central nucleotides matching TRBD2. The source of this sequence is a human donor with non-small cell lung cancer who had a partial response to radiotherapy plus ipilimumab. This receptor carries the CDR3 CASSLSTSGNNEQFF. The DNA is TGCGCCAGCAGCCTGTCGACTAGCGGGAACAATGAGCAGTTCTTC.